The T cell receptor beta chain under discussion was sequenced for a study of control samples from healthy donors and cancer patients. Assay used: immunoSEQ multiplex PCR; TCRdb lists only in-frame clones, some missing. Counted here are under 200,000 clones, roughly nine tenths occurring once; the ten biggest clones make up about 1.6%. The V end lost 3 bases, the J end lost 7 bases, and 9 bases lay between the germline ends. The germline V gene has CDR1 MDHEN and CDR2 SYDVKM. The CDR3 sequence is 12 residues long. The sequenced sample consisted of blood. This clonotype originated in a woman in her 30s in good health. V gene TRBV28 combines with J gene TRBJ1-2; a weak D match, TRBD1 (6 bases). The CDR3 sequence: CASSLRGGGYTF. Here the CDR3 DNA reads TGTGCCAGCAGTTTGAGGGGGGGTGGCTACACCTTC.